This entry describes one T cell receptor (beta chain). Repertoires were generated with immunoSEQ multiplex PCR, while TCRdb's copy carries only in-frame clones and drops some. This table has 45,000 to 55,000 clones, about nine tenths appearing once. The record originates from a study of blood T cell repertoires in COVID-19. Study as a whole: Samples taken during acute and convalescent COVID-19 were collected in the United States, Italy and Spain. Sources were T cells, B-cell-depleted T cells, or PBMCs; the material itself was cDNA or gDNA.

The CDR3 contains 15 residues. Germline values: CDR1 MNHEY, CDR2 SMNVEV (reference sequence). V was cut by 3 bases and J by 4 bases, with 16 bases left in between. The sample was peripheral blood. The TCR was taken from a man aged 50-59 years with active COVID-19. V is TRBV27 and J is TRBJ2-7, with D possibly matching TRBD1 (5 bases). CDR3 bases: TGTGCCAGCAGTTTGAAAGACGGACAAACGTACGAGCAGTACTTC. It translates to CASSLKDGQTYEQYF.